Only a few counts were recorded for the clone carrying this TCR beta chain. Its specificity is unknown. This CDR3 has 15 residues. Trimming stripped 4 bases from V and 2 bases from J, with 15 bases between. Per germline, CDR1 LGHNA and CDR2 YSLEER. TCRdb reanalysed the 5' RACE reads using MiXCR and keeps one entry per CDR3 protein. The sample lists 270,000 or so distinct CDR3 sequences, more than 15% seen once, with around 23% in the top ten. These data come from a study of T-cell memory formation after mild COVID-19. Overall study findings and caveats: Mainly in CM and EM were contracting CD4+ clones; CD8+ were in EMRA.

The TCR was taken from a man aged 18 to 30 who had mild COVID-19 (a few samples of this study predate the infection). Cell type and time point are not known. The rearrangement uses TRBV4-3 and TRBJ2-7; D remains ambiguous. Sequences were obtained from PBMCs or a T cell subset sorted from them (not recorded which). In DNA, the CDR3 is TGCGCCAGCAGCCCTTCCGGCACCGCAGCCTACGAGCAGTACTTC. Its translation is CASSPSGTAAYEQYF.